This T cell receptor (beta chain) was sequenced in a study of cytomegalovirus exposure and HLA in healthy donors (dated by TCRdb to 2017 to 2019). Regarding the research as a whole: In an earlier analysis of approximately 640 of the donors, around 290 Gb of sequence data and approximately 100 million unique TCR beta sequences from roughly 180 million T cells were reported. Around 320 gigabases of sequencing data and tens of millions of unique TCR sequences were included in an early release covering roughly 600 HLA-typed donors. Of the 300 to 500 genotyped donors, approximately 80% were placed in the genetic ancestry cluster associated with self-reported Caucasian donors. The study was designed to test whether signatures of past pathogen exposure could be identified by cataloging public T cell receptors. The T cell repertoires of roughly 660 subjects were profiled by immunosequencing and related to cytomegalovirus serostatus. Along with the approximately 700-subject first cohort, a separate validation cohort of over a hundred different subjects was used. The study combined high-throughput TCR immunosequencing, statistical association of individual TCRs with disease status, and machine learning to predict cytomegalovirus infection status. A later analysis re-examined previously published TCR beta repertoires from roughly 720 donors and added high-resolution HLA genotyping to investigate patterns of TCR occurrence. The later analysis used no new phenotypic data to find candidate immune exposures, relying instead on TCR beta sequences and their occurrence across donors. An earlier analysis of about 600 of the donors used high-throughput TCR beta sequencing to judge whether each TCR beta V gene segment behaved as functional or pseudogenic. Donor age, sex, ethnicity and CMV serostatus were compiled together with the repertoire data. A later genetic analysis took genome-wide SNP genotypes for about 65% of the roughly 670 donors and used that subset as a discovery cohort. Every discovery cohort repertoire had been produced on one sequencing platform. Both class I and class II loci were covered by HLA typing, at four-digit resolution. The number of donors typed differed by locus, with about 620-630 for A, B, C, DRB1 and DQB1, around 520 for DQA1, nearly 610 for DPA1, and 400 to 490 for DPB1. Roughly 5 DR-DQ haplotypes were handled as single units for association and clustering, since linkage in the cohort was strong. Among a few hundred genotyped donors of the cohort, an average of around 240,000 unique TCR beta nucleotide sequences were sequenced per donor, around 18% of them non-productive.

With regard to this clone: The target of this receptor is not known. No much larger clone is present one base from it, and per-base qualities are unavailable.

General study outcomes and caveats: In a later analysis, several top co-occurrence clusters were reported to appear linked to parvovirus B19, influenza, CMV and Epstein-Barr virus. Compared with the approximately 600-donor mean, donors in an Asian-associated ancestry cluster had fewer N-insertions in productive TCRs, according to a later genetic analysis. A few of the identified cytomegalovirus-associated TCR beta chains were confirmed in vitro to be specific for cytomegalovirus antigens. Presence/absence analyses assumed roughly uniform sequencing depth across donors, an assumption that may not hold. A cluster of highly shared sequence variants was judged likely to represent a technical artifact of the sequencing pipeline. In a later analysis, most CMV-associated TCR beta chains were found to appear HLA-restricted, with HLA associations seemingly driven largely by CMV exposure. A later analysis found that TCR association rates varied across HLA loci, with DRB1 alleles showing the most associated TCRs and HLA-C alleles the fewest. When HLA alleles, especially DR and DQ, strongly co-occurred, TCR associations were difficult to assign to individual alleles. In this cohort, only TCR beta chains were sequenced, and detectable features were limited by the absence of alpha or paired-chain data. A total of 150 to 200 TCR beta chains were listed by the study as associated with cytomegalovirus. Linkage disequilibrium might explain the correlated functional status among segregating V segments, but an unknown experimental factor could not be excluded. Most TCR sequences were observed very rarely across donors, whereas some public TCRs were present in many individuals. A further reported finding was that TCR beta sequences accurately predicted the HLA-A and HLA-B alleles for most subjects in the first cohort. V-gene and J-gene trimming of TCR beta chains was associated with a missense DCLRE1C variant in a later genetic analysis, and the association was replicated in an independent cohort. In an earlier analysis of under 600 of the donors, most TCR beta V segments were observed in productive rearrangements about 90% or about 30% of the time, broadly matching IMGT annotations. It was suggested by the authors that the approach could potentially be generalized to other disease states and immunological phenotypes. HLA typing was unavailable for some donors at each locus, so association tests used only the typed subset. In a later analysis, 15,000 to 20,000 TCR beta sequences were associated with specific HLA alleles at a false discovery rate of 0.05. Because counts were too low, roughly 18 rarely observed V segments, including chromosome 9 orphons, were left out of the earlier analysis of 587 of the donors. A later analysis found that HLA-associated TCR beta chains were more clonally expanded and had lower generation probabilities than equally common non-associated chains. Cytomegalovirus status was reported to be diagnosed by the classifier with high specificity and sensitivity in both the original and validation cohorts. For the cohort, immune exposure information was limited to CMV serostatus.

The cohort comprised around 700 healthy bone marrow donors. At the time of sampling, all cohort members were nominally healthy, though unrecorded immune exposures were likely present. The donor tested CMV seronegative and was one of the 352 seronegative cohort members. Every donor gave a peripheral blood sample, and the peripheral blood mononuclear cells from that sample were used for TCR beta sequencing. The Qiagen DNeasy Blood Extraction Kit was used to extract genomic DNA from the blood cell samples. Preparation of the library involved the immunoSEQ multiplex PCR assay. For the multiplex PCR, a mixture combining 60 forward primers for TCR Vbeta segments and 13 reverse primers for TCR Jbeta segments was used. The CDR3 region of rearranged TCR beta genes was amplified from genomic DNA by a multiplex PCR assay. On the Illumina HiSeq System, the amplified TCR beta libraries were sequenced as 87-base-pair reads. From the authors' description of their analysis: A later analysis counted 75 million to 100 million unique TCR beta chains across the approximately 700 repertoires, and around 9.9 million of these chains were shared by at least two donors. A nearest-neighbor algorithm error-corrected the raw reads and collapsed the reads into unique sequences, merging closely related sequences to remove PCR and sequencing errors. To assign V, D and J gene segments, CDR3 sequences were aligned to IMGT reference sequences. For a sequence to be retained, at least a six-nucleotide match to both a V gene segment and a J gene segment was required. Rearrangements were classified as productive when the CDR3 lacked stop codons and remained in frame with V and J, and all other rearrangements were classified as non-productive. Following IMGT convention, CDR3 was defined as the stretch from the second conserved V-encoded cysteine up to the conserved J-encoded phenylalanine. Sequences without an unambiguous match to a single V gene segment were excluded from the earlier analysis of about 600 of the donors. An earlier analysis of 500 to 700 of the donors classified V segments as functional when productive rearrangements were above 56.7% and as segregating when the standard deviation between donors was above 5%. A statistical classification framework was built for diagnosing cytomegalovirus status from the catalog of TCR beta chain sequences. A later analysis assigned V and J genes by comparing TCR nucleotide sequences with IMGT/GENE-DB human TR gene sequences. In a later analysis, CDR3 sequences and most-parsimonious VDJ recombination scenarios were assigned using the TCRdist pipeline. In a later analysis, each TCR beta chain was defined by its CDR3 amino acid sequence together with its V-gene family, and reads lacking a unique V-gene family were excluded. A later analysis removed 550 to 650 highly shared, low-generation-probability nucleotide sequences to deal with suspected cross-contamination and a sequencing artifact. In a later analysis, a clonal expansion index was calculated for each public chain from normalized within-repertoire ranks of inferred template counts. Generation probabilities in a later analysis came from a VDJ recombination model fitted to out-of-frame rearrangements, and those results were checked against IGoR. In a later analysis, hypergeometric tests were used to score TCR-TCR, TCR-HLA and TCR-CMV co-occurrence, with a repertoire-size bias correction applied to TCR pairs. A later analysis estimated false discovery rates by permuting HLA or CMV assignments 20 times. A later analysis grouped co-occurring TCRs with DBSCAN, adding TCRdist sequence similarity when clustering within HLA-allele-positive subsets. Co-occurrence clustering excluded repertoires with fewer than 30,000 or more than 120,000 public chains, plus five with anomalous nucleotide sharing. In its TCRdb copy, this immuneACCESS table keeps in-frame sequences only and misses some clones. Where compared with another copy, unresolved V genes explain less than half of these, and the others have no known cause. V and J calls plus clone size are reproduced from that table; the DNA served to infer D and trimming. The sample yields some 170,000 clones; approximately 80% were counted once. The biggest ten clones account for 1.5% to 2% of the sample.

Sample: PBMCs. The origin of this receptor is a woman aged 25 to 45 in good health and CMV-seronegative.

The nucleotide sequence reads as follows: TGTGCCAGCAGCCAGACAGGATACGAGCAGTACTTC. This gives the protein CASSQTGYEQYF. The V and J segments used are TRBV6-5 and TRBJ2-7; possibly the D gene is TRBD1, per 6 matching bases. From the germline V gene, CDR1 is MNHEY and CDR2 is SVGAGI. The CDR3 holds 12 amino acids from the cysteine to the phenylalanine. Of all the DNA, just the CDR3 is kept, 36 bases in frame from base 1. Cut back by 6 bases and 4 bases, the V and J ends lie 10 bases apart.